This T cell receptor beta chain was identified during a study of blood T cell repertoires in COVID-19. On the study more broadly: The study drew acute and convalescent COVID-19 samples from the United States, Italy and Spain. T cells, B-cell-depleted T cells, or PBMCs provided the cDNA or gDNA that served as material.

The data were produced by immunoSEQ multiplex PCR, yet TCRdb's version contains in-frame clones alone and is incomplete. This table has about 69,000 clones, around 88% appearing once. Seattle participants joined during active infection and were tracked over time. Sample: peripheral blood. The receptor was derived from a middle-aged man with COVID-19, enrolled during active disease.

CDR3: CASSPKQGVTEAFF. CDR3 bases: TGTGCCAGCTCACCCAAACAGGGAGTGACTGAAGCTTTCTTT. V gene TRBV18 combines with J gene TRBJ1-1, with a tentative D call TRBD1 (6 bases). This CDR3 is 14 amino acids long. Germline V lookup: CDR1 KGHSH, CDR2 LQKENI. V dropped 3 bases and J dropped 5 bases, with 13 bases sitting between them.